This T cell receptor (beta chain) was documented in a study of molecular identifiers for immune sequencing clone quantification. Study observations and caveats: Because of identical TCR molecules sharing a barcode, sizes of highly expanded clones could be underestimated. Clones that had above 20 RNA copies took up over 97% of effector molecules but under 1% in naive cells.

CD8+CD4-CCR7+CD45RA+ sorting gave the naive CD8 T cells. This clonotype has only a few counts. Its antigen is unknown. With listed TCR primers and previously described methods, bulk TCR libraries were prepared. TCRdb recomputed calls from the PCR reads with MiXCR, one row per CDR3 protein. The data contain 400,000 to 600,000 distinct CDR3 sequences, around 21% of them singletons. Germline loops: CDR1 MNHEY, CDR2 SVGEGT. The V end lost 6 bases, the J end lost 0 bases, and 18 bases lay between the germline ends. The CDR3 covers 17 residues. Source material: naive CD8+ T cells from blood, with Jurkat cell RNA spiked in. Subset defined: FACS-sorted CD8+CD4-CCR7+CD45RA+ naive T cells. This chain links TRBV6-2 or TRBV6-3 with TRBJ1-5; perhaps TRBD1 as D (5 bases). The TCR comes from a human donor in good health. Some libraries in this study had Jurkat cell RNA spiked in. For the CDR3, the DNA is TGTGCCAGCAGCCGTACCCTCGGGACGGATAGCAATCAGCCCCAGCATTTT. It translates to CASSRTLGTDSNQPQHF.